The rows below give T cell receptor beta chains drawn from one sample of a study of PD-L1 blockade in urothelial cancer. Libraries were prepared by immunoSEQ multiplex PCR; TCRdb keeps only in-frame clonotypes and omits some of them. The sample has 95,000 to 100,000 clones, 87% seen once. The material was PBMCs, obtained around atezolizumab (anti-PD-L1) treatment. These receptors were collected from a man in his 60s with urothelial cancer. Both conserved end residues are part of each CDR3. The D gene is left open where the match is weak. Part of the rows lack a size; the others show once, few, many or a class for expanded clones.

J gene: TRBJ1-3; D gene: -; V gene: TRBV7-9; clone size: -; CDR3 protein: CASSLGQLGRTGNTIYF; CDR3 DNA: TGTGCCAGCAGCTTAGGTCAGCTCGGCAGGACTGGAAACACCATATATTTT
J gene: TRBJ2-1; D gene: -; V gene: TRBV5-8; clone size: -; CDR3 protein: CASSAYLGDEQFF; CDR3 DNA: TGTGCCAGCAGCGCATACTTGGGAGATGAGCAGTTCTTC
J gene: TRBJ2-5; D gene: TRBD2; V gene: TRBV2; clone size: once; CDR3 protein: CASRWQAGGTETQYF; CDR3 DNA: TGTGCCAGCCGATGGCAAGCGGGGGGGACGGAGACCCAGTACTTC
J gene: TRBJ2-7; D gene: TRBD2; V gene: TRBV11-2; clone size: -; CDR3 protein: CASSLVREGEQYF; CDR3 DNA: TGTGCCAGCAGCTTAGTCAGGGAGGGCGAGCAGTACTTC
J gene: TRBJ2-1; D gene: -; V gene: TRBV7-7; clone size: -; CDR3 protein: CASSLGSGSYNEQFF; CDR3 DNA: TGTGCCAGCAGCTTAGGCTCAGGCTCCTACAATGAGCAGTTCTTC
J gene: TRBJ1-4; D gene: TRBD1; V gene: TRBV28; clone size: -; CDR3 protein: CASRSGGPATNEKLFF; CDR3 DNA: TGTGCCAGCAGGTCAGGGGGCCCTGCAACTAATGAAAAACTGTTTTTT
J gene: TRBJ2-5; D gene: -; V gene: TRBV7-8; clone size: -; CDR3 protein: CASSLAELAGWETQYF; CDR3 DNA: TGTGCCAGCAGCTTAGCGGAACTAGCAGGTTGGGAGACCCAGTACTTC
J gene: TRBJ2-4; D gene: -; V gene: TRBV28; clone size: -; CDR3 protein: CASSPNPKATASHF; CDR3 DNA: TGTGCCAGCAGTCCCAACCCGAAGGCTACAGCATCTCACTTC
J gene: TRBJ1-1; D gene: TRBD1; V gene: TRBV19; clone size: -; CDR3 protein: CASSRGTATTEAFF; CDR3 DNA: TGTGCCAGTAGTCGCGGGACAGCGACCACTGAAGCTTTCTTT
J gene: TRBJ2-1; D gene: -; V gene: TRBV30; clone size: once; CDR3 protein: CACGALGEQFF; CDR3 DNA: TGTGCCTGTGGGGCCCTGGGAGAGCAGTTCTTC
J gene: TRBJ2-2; D gene: -; V gene: TRBV5-1; clone size: -; CDR3 protein: CASRTGTAGGELFF; CDR3 DNA: TGCGCCAGCAGGACTGGGACCGCGGGGGGGGAGCTGTTTTTT
J gene: TRBJ2-2; D gene: TRBD2; V gene: TRBV11-3; clone size: once; CDR3 protein: CASSFWTSEDGELFF; CDR3 DNA: TGTGCCAGCAGCTTTTGGACTAGTGAAGACGGGGAGCTGTTTTTT
J gene: TRBJ2-5; D gene: TRBD2; V gene: TRBV7-9; clone size: -; CDR3 protein: CASSLELTSGRPETQYF; CDR3 DNA: TGTGCCAGCAGCTTAGAGCTAACTAGCGGGAGGCCGGAGACCCAGTACTTC
J gene: TRBJ2-1; D gene: TRBD1; V gene: TRBV6-5; clone size: -; CDR3 protein: CASSYSTGRPYNEQFF; CDR3 DNA: TGTGCCAGCAGTTACTCGACAGGGCGACCCTACAATGAGCAGTTCTTC
J gene: TRBJ2-4; D gene: -; V gene: TRBV7-9; clone size: -; CDR3 protein: CASSTRLLNIQYF; CDR3 DNA: TGTGCCAGTTCGACTAGACTACTAAACATTCAGTACTTC
J gene: TRBJ1-3; D gene: -; V gene: TRBV7-2; clone size: -; CDR3 protein: CASSSQGGLAGNTIYF; CDR3 DNA: TGTGCCAGCAGCTCTCAAGGAGGGTTAGCTGGAAACACCATATATTTT
J gene: TRBJ1-4; D gene: -; V gene: TRBV15; clone size: -; CDR3 protein: CATSREARANEKLFF; CDR3 DNA: TGTGCCACCAGCAGAGAGGCCAGGGCTAATGAAAAACTGTTTTTT
J gene: TRBJ1-5; D gene: -; V gene: TRBV15; clone size: once; CDR3 protein: CATSRDPLSTKGDSNQPQHF; CDR3 DNA: TGTGCCACCAGCAGAGATCCCCTGAGTACGAAGGGGGATAGCAATCAGCCCCAGCATTTT
J gene: TRBJ1-5; D gene: -; V gene: TRBV10-3; clone size: -; CDR3 protein: CAISESQQPQHF; CDR3 DNA: TGTGCCATCAGTGAGTCCCAGCAGCCCCAGCATTTT
J gene: TRBJ1-5; D gene: TRBD1; V gene: TRBV5-1; clone size: -; CDR3 protein: CASSLSHRGGPQHF; CDR3 DNA: TGCGCCAGCAGCTTGTCTCACAGGGGGGGCCCCCAGCATTTT
J gene: TRBJ2-7; D gene: TRBD1; V gene: TRBV6-4; clone size: few; CDR3 protein: CASIGQGAIHEQYF; CDR3 DNA: TGTGCCAGCATCGGACAGGGGGCGATCCACGAGCAGTACTTC
J gene: TRBJ2-7; D gene: -; V gene: TRBV2; clone size: -; CDR3 protein: CASSARIEQYF; CDR3 DNA: TGTGCCAGCAGTGCGCGGATCGAGCAGTACTTC
J gene: TRBJ1-1; D gene: TRBD1; V gene: TRBV7-9; clone size: -; CDR3 protein: CASSYGTGANTEAFF; CDR3 DNA: TGTGCCAGCAGCTACGGGACAGGGGCGAACACTGAAGCTTTCTTT
J gene: TRBJ1-6; D gene: -; V gene: TRBV27; clone size: -; CDR3 protein: CASSSSRSPLHF; CDR3 DNA: TGTGCCAGCAGTTCTTCACGGTCACCCCTCCACTTT
J gene: TRBJ1-3; D gene: -; V gene: TRBV27; clone size: -; CDR3 protein: CASSLSPGGNTIYF; CDR3 DNA: TGTGCCAGCAGTTTATCGCCGGGGGGAAACACCATATATTTT
J gene: TRBJ2-3; D gene: TRBD2; V gene: TRBV7-9; clone size: -; CDR3 protein: CASSLAGSGTSAVKQYF; CDR3 DNA: TGTGCCAGCAGCTTAGCAGGCAGTGGCACTAGCGCGGTAAAGCAGTATTTT
J gene: TRBJ2-5; D gene: TRBD2; V gene: TRBV7-2; clone size: -; CDR3 protein: CASSLGSSGKQETQYF; CDR3 DNA: TGTGCCAGCAGCTTAGGGTCTAGCGGAAAACAAGAGACCCAGTACTTC
J gene: TRBJ2-7; D gene: -; V gene: TRBV29-1; clone size: few; CDR3 protein: CSVGGQRYEQYF; CDR3 DNA: TGCAGCGTTGGAGGACAGCGCTACGAGCAGTACTTC
J gene: TRBJ2-7; D gene: TRBD1; V gene: TRBV28; clone size: few; CDR3 protein: CASSSSGTGVRYF; CDR3 DNA: TGTGCCAGCAGTTCTTCCGGGACAGGGGTGCGGTACTTC
J gene: TRBJ1-2; D gene: -; V gene: TRBV10-2; clone size: -; CDR3 protein: CASMDPQGKGYGYTF; CDR3 DNA: TGCGCCAGCATGGACCCTCAGGGGAAGGGCTATGGCTACACCTTC
J gene: TRBJ2-3; D gene: -; V gene: TRBV11-2; clone size: -; CDR3 protein: CASSLEGAGTDTQYF; CDR3 DNA: TGTGCCAGCAGCTTAGAAGGGGCCGGCACAGATACGCAGTATTTT